The sequence of this T cell receptor (beta chain) was determined in a study of T cells expressing NK-cell markers (dated by TCRdb to 2018 to 2021). About the investigation overall: In sorted CD3+CD56+NKG2C+, CD3+CD56+NKG2C- and CD3+CD56-NKG2C+ T-cell subsets from several donors, TCR beta-chain repertoires were profiled. Among the eight sequenced donors, only one was HCMV-seronegative, while the other seven were HCMV-seropositive. The eight sequenced donors were randomly selected healthy volunteers, three men and five women. Libraries were sequenced as 2 x 150 bp reads on Illumina HiSeq 2000/2500, MiSeq or NextSeq. General conclusions and limits of the study: In several donors, the dominant CD3+CD56+NKG2C+ clonotypes were among the top 10 CD8+ clonotypes and accounted for about 1.0-7.5% of CD8+ T cells. Those dominant clonotypes were again the most abundant among CD3+CD56-NKG2C+ cells in a few donors, at roughly 25-65%. It remained unclear whether the expanded NKG2C-expressing T cell clones were specific for HCMV antigens.

About this clonotype itself: No cognate antigen has been identified for it.

Reading the germline V gene gives CDR1 SGHDT and CDR2 YYEEEE. The CDR3 starts with the cysteine, ends with the phenylalanine, and has 14 residues. No DNA appears here. HCMV-specific IgG was detected in serum with a commercial ELISA kit to determine HCMV serostatus. Peripheral blood mononuclear cells were isolated from blood by Ficoll density gradient centrifugation. The sequencer listed for this sample is Illumina HiSeq 2000. 5'RACE template switching, by which a universal primer site and unique molecular identifiers were added, was used to make TCR beta cDNA libraries. Synthesis of cDNA was primed from the TCR beta constant segment and was followed by two consecutive PCR amplification steps. Per the authors' processing: MIGEC was used to demultiplex reads and group reads by UMI, and MiTCR was used to assemble and quantify clonotypes. To exclude erroneous sequences, any TCR cDNA sequence not supported by at least two reads was discarded. Downstream repertoire analysis used the tcR package, and clonotypes were matched across fractions by CDR3 nucleotide sequence plus V segment. VDJmatch was used to annotate antigen specificity against VDJdb, with one amino acid substitution in CDR3 permitted. TCRdb reprocessed the reads, so every CDR3 protein sequence counts as one entry and DNA is not shown. The V and J calls follow TCRdb's processing rather than the paper's. This specimen's table enumerates 500,000 to 700,000 distinct CDR3 sequences. In total, the top ten clones hold around 3.3% of the sample.

Recombination connected TRBV5-6 to TRBJ1-2; TCRdb's D gene call, TRBD1, goes unchecked for lack of DNA. The TCR was taken from a man between 18 and 35 years old in good health. Donor details come from another sample of the same person, matched by shared clones. The specimen sequenced was blood T cells: a sorted CD56 or NKG2C T cell subset, CD4+ or CD8+ T cells, or bulk PBMC T cells (not recorded which). The CDR3 reads as follows: CASSLPDREGGYTF.